This TCR beta chain appears in the sequencing data of a study of blood T cell repertoires in COVID-19. This table comes from immunoSEQ multiplex PCR, and its TCRdb copy is limited to in-frame clones, with some not included. The data hold 200,000 to 250,000 clones, with 70% to 90% observed a single time. The V end lost 8 bases, the J end lost 0 bases, and 11 bases lay between the germline ends. CDR1 and CDR2 (germline): LNHDA, SQIVND (reference sequence). The CDR3 has 14 amino acids. This clone has only a few counts. The receptor was isolated from a woman aged 40 to 49 with acute or convalescent COVID-19. Sequences were obtained from peripheral blood. The genes are TRBV19 and TRBJ2-1; no definite D call. The CDR3 region has the DNA TGTGCCAGTCGCGAGTTGAGCTCCTACAATGAGCAGTTCTTC. Translating it yields CASRELSSYNEQFF.